This T cell receptor (beta chain) derives from a study of cytomegalovirus exposure and HLA in healthy donors. Germline lookup yields CDR1 SNHLY and CDR2 FYNNEI. The CDR3 has 13 amino acids. Trimming took 2 bases from V and 6 from J; bases not matched to a gene: 0. Vbeta (60) and Jbeta (13) primers were used in the PCR. Assay: immunoSEQ multiplex PCR; the TCRdb copy retains only in-frame clones and omits some. The sample lists approximately 160,000 clones, around 80% occurring once. The chain is built from TRBV2 and TRBJ2-2, with 7 bases aligning to TRBD1. Material for sequencing was PBMCs. The TCR comes from a male donor in good health and CMV-seronegative. This chain's CDR3 is CASSETGAGELFF. DNA for the CDR3: TGTGCCAGCAGTGAAACAGGGGCCGGGGAGCTGTTTTTT.